The present TCR beta chain was sequenced within a study of regulatory T cells in long-lasting Graves disease. This clonotype was detected ten times or more. Time point in this sample: newly diagnosed GD, antithyroid drugs for less than 3 months. Generation of the TCR library employed RNA extracted from PBMCs. Arm-PCR of CDR3 regions with iRepertoire HTBI primers generated TCR beta libraries. One entry per CDR3 protein, called by TCRdb with MiXCR from the multiplex PCR reads. The sample lists 400,000 to 500,000 distinct CDR3 sequences, about 14% occurring once. The same sample was also used in a study of T cells in Graves' hyperthyroidism and ophthalmopathy.

The TCR originated in a woman aged 50 to 60 with Graves disease. The specimen comprised peripheral blood mononuclear cells (PBMCs), sampled at new diagnosis, from a patient treated with antithyroid drugs.

CDR3 sequence reads: CASSRGSYEQYF. The CDR3 DNA sequence: TGTGCCAGCAGCCGGGGATCCTACGAGCAGTACTTC. V usage is TRBV7-9 and J usage is TRBJ2-7, with a weak D call TRBD2 (5 bases). The CDR3 has 12 amino acids. Looked up from germline, CDR1 is SEHNR and CDR2 is FQNEAQ (reference sequence). Trimming took off 5 bases at V and 1 base at J, with 6 bases between the two ends.